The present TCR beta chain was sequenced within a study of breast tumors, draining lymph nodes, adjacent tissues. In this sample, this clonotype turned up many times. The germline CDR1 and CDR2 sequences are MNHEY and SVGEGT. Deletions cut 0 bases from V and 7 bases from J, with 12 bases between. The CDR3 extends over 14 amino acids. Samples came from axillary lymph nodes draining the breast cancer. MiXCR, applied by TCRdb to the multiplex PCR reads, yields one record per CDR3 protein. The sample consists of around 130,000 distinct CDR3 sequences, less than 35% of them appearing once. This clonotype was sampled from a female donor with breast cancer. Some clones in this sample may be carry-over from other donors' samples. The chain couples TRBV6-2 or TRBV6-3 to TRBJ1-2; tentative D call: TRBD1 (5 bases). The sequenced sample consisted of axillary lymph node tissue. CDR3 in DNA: TGTGCCAGCAGTTACTCGCAGGGCCGCAGTGGCTACACCTTC. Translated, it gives CASSYSQGRSGYTF.